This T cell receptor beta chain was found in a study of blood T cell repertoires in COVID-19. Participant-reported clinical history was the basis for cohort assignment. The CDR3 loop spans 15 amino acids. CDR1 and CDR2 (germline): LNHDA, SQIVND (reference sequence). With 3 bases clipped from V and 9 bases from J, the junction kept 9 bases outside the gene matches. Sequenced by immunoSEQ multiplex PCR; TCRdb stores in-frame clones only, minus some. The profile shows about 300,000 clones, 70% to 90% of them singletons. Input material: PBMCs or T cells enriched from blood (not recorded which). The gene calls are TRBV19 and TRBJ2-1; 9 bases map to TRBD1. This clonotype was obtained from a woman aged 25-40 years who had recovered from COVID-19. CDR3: CASSMSTGGFSEQFF. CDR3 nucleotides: TGTGCCAGTAGTATGAGTACAGGGGGCTTTAGTGAGCAGTTCTTC.